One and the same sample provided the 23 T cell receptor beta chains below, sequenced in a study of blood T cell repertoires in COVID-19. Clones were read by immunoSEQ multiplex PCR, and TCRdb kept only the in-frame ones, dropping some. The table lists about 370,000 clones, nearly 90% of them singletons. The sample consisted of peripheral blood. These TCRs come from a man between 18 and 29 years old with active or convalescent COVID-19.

CDR3: CASGRGGDNRIYEQYF. CDR3 DNA: TGTGCTAGTGGTAGGGGTGGGGATAATAGAATCTACGAGCAGTACTTC. This sequence joins TRBV12-5 and TRBJ2-7, with D maybe TRBD1 (5 bases). CDR3 length: 16 amino acids. CDR1 is LGHNT, CDR2 FRNRAP, per germline. V gave up 5 bases and J gave up 3 bases, with 20 bases separating them.

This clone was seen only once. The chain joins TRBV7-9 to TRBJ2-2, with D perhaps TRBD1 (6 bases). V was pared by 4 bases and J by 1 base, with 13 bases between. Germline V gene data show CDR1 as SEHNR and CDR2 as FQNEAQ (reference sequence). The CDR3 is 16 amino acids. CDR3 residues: CASSSRVRGNTGELFF. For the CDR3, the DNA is TGTGCCAGCAGCTCCCGAGTCAGGGGGAACACCGGGGAGCTGTTTTTT.

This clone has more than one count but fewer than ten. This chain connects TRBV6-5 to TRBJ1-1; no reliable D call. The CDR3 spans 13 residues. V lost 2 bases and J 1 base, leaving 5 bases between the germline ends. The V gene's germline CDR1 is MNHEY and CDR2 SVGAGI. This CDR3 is CASSYGGNTEAFF. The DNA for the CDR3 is TGTGCCAGCAGTTACGGCGGGAACACTGAAGCTTTCTTT.

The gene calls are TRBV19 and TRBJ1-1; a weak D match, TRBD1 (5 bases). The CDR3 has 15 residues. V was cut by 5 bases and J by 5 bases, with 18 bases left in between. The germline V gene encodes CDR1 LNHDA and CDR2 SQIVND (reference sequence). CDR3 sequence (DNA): TGTGCCAGTAGTCCCGCAGCAGGGCGCAAAACTGAAGCTTTCTTT. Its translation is CASSPAAGRKTEAFF.

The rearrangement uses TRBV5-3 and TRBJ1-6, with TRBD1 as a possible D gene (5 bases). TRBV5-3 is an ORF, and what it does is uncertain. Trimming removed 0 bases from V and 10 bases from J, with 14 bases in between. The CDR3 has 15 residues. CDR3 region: CARSLADMKTSPLHF. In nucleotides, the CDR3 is TGTGCCAGAAGCTTGGCGGACATGAAAACGTCACCCCTCCACTTT.

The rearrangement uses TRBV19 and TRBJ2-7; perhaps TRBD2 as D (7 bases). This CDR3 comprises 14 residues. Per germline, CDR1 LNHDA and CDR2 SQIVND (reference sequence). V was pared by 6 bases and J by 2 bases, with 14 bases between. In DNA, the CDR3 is TGTGCCAGTAGGATGAGAGGGGGGGCCTACGAGCAGTACTTC. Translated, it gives CASRMRGGAYEQYF.

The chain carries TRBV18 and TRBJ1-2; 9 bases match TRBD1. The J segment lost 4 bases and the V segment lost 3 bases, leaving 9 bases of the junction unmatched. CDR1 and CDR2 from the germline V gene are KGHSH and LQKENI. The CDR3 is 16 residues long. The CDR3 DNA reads TGTGCCAGCTCACCGAGTAGGACAGGGGACGGCTATGGCTACACCTTC. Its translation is CASSPSRTGDGYGYTF.

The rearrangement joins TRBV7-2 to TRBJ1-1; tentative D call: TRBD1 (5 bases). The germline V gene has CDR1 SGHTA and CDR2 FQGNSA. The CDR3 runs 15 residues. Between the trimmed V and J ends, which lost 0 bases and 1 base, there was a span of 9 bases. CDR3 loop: CASSLALQGNTEAFF. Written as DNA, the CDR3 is TGTGCCAGCAGCTTAGCCCTGCAGGGGAACACTGAAGCTTTCTTT.

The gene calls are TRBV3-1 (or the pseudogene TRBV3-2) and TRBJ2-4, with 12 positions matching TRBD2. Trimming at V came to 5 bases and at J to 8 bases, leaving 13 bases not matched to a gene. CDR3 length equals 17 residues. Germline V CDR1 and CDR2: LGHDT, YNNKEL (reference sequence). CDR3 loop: CASSSRTSGIEGYIQYF. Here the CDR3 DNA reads TGTGCCAGCAGCTCCCGGACTAGCGGGATAGAGGGGTACATTCAGTACTTC.

The DNA for the CDR3 is TGTGCCACCTCCGATGAGGCCATTCAAAATAGCAATCAGCCCCAGCATTTT. It specifies CATSDEAIQNSNQPQHF. The genes are TRBV19 and TRBJ1-5, with unresolved D. V was cut by 10 bases and J by 0 bases, with 22 bases left in between. Germline V gene data show CDR1 as LNHDA and CDR2 as SQIVND (reference sequence). CDR3 length equals 17 residues.

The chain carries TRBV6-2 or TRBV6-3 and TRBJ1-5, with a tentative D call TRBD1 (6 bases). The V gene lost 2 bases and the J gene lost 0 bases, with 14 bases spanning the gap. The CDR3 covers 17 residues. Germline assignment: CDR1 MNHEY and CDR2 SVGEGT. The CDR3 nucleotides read TGTGCCAGCAGTTACCCTTGGACAGTGTATAGCAATCAGCCCCAGCATTTT. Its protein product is CASSYPWTVYSNQPQHF.

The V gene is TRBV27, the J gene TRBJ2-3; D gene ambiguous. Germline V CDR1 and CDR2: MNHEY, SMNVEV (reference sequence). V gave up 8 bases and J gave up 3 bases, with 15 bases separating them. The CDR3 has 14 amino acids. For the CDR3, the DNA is TGTGCCAGCGAACGGCCCAAACAGACAGATACGCAGTATTTT. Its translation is CASERPKQTDTQYF.

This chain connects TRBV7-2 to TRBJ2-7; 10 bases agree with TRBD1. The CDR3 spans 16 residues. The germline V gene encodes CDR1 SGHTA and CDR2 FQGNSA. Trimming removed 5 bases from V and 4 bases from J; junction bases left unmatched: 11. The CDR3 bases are TGTGCCAGCAGCCCTAGGTGGGACAGGGGTTCTTACGAGCAGTACTTC. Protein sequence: CASSPRWDRGSYEQYF.

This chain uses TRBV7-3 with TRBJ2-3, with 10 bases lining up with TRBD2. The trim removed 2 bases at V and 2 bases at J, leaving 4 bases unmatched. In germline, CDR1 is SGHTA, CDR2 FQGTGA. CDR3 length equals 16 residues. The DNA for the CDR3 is TGTGCCAGCAGCTTATATAGCGGGGGGAACACAGATACGCAGTATTTT. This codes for CASSLYSGGNTDTQYF.

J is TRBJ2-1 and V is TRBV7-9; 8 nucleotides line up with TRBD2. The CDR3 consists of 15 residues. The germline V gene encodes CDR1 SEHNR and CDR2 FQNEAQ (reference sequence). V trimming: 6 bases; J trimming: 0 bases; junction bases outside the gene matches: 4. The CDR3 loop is CASRYSGNSYNEQFF. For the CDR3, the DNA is TGTGCCAGCAGGTATAGCGGGAACTCCTACAATGAGCAGTTCTTC.

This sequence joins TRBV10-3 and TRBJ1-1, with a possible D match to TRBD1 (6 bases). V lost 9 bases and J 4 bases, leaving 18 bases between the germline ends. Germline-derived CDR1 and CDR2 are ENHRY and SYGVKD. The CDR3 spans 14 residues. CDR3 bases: TGTGCCATAACACAGGGTAACAGAGGCACTGAAGCTTTCTTT. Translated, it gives CAITQGNRGTEAFF.

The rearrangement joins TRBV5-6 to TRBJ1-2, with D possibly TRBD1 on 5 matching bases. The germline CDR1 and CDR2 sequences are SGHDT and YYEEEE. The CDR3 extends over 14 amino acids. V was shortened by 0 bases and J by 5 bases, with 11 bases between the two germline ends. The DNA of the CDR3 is TGTGCCAGCAGCTTGGGGCAGGGTCGGTATGGCTACACCTTC. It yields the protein CASSLGQGRYGYTF.

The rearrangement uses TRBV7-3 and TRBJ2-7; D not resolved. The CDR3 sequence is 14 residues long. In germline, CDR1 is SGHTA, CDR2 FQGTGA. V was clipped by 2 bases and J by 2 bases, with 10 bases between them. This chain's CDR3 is CASSLYPPTYEQYF. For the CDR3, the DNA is TGTGCCAGCAGCTTATATCCCCCTACCTACGAGCAGTACTTC.

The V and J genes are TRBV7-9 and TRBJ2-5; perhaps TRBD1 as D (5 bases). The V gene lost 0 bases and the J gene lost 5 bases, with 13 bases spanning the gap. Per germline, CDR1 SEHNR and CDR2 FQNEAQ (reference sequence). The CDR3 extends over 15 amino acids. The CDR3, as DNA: TGTGCCAGCAGCTTAGCGGTTAGGGGTGGCGAGACCCAGTACTTC. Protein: CASSLAVRGGETQYF.

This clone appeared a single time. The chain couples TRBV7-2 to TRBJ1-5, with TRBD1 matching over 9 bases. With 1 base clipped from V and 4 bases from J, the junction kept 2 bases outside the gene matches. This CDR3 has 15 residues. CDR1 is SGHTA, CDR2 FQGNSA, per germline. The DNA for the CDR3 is TGTGCCAGCAGCTTAGAGGACAGGGGTAATCAGCCCCAGCATTTT. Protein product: CASSLEDRGNQPQHF.

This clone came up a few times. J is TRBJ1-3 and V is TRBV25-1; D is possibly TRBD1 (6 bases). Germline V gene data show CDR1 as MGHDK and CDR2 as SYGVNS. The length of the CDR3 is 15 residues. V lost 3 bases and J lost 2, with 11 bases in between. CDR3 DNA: TGTGCCAGCAGTGATGCAGGGGCCCCTGGAAACACCATATATTTT. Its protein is CASSDAGAPGNTIYF.

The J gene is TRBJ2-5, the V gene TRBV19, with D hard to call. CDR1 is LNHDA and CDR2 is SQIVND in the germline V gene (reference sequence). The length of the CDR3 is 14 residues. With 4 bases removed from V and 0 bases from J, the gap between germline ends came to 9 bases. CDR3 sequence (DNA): TGTGCCAGTAGTACCGTACGAGACCAAGAGACCCAGTACTTC. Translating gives CASSTVRDQETQYF. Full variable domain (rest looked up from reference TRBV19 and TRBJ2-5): DGGITQSPKYLFRKEGQNVTLSCEQNLNHDAMYWYRQDPGQGLRLIYYSQIVNDFQKGDIAEGYSVSREKKESFPLTVTSAQKNPTAFYLCASSTVRDQETQYFGPGTRLLVL.

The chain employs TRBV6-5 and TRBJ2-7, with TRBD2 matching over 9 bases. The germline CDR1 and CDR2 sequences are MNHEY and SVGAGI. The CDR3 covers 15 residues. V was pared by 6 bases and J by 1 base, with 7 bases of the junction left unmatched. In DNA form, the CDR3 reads TGTGCCAGCAGGAAGAGCGGGGGGATTTCCTACGAGCAGTACTTC. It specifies CASRKSGGISYEQYF.